This TCR beta chain emerged from a study of control samples from healthy donors and cancer patients. The protocol was immunoSEQ multiplex PCR, while the TCRdb copy is restricted to in-frame clones and leaves out a portion. The table has about 94,000 clones, less than 95% seen once. In germline, CDR1 is SGDLS, CDR2 YYNGEE. The CDR3 covers 15 residues. V shed 4 bases and J shed 5 bases, with 18 bases lying between them. The source material was blood. This sequence was found in a woman aged 18-30 years in good health. This chain joins TRBV9 and TRBJ2-5; tentatively, D is TRBD1 (7 bases). CDR3 sequence: CASSPAGGFGETQYF. CDR3 in DNA: TGTGCCAGCAGCCCCGCAGGGGGGTTTGGCGAGACCCAGTACTTC.